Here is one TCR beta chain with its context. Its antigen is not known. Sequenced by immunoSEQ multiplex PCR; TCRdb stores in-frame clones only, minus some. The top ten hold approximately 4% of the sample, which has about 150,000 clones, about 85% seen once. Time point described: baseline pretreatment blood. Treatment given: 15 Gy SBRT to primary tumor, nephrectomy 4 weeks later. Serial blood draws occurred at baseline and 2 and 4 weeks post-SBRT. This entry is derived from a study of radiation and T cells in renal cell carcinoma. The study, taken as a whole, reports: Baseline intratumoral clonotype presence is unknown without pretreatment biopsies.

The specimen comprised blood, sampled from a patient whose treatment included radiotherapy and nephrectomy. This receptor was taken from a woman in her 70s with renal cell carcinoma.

The CDR3 DNA reads TGTGCCTGGAGTAGAAGTGGCAAAAGAGGCACAGATACGCAGTATTTT. This translates into CAWSRSGKRGTDTQYF. V and J are TRBV30 and TRBJ2-3; no clear D. The CDR3 runs 16 residues. Germline V gives CDR1 GTSNPN, CDR2 SVGIG (reference sequence). Trimming removed 2 bases at V and 1 base at J, with 16 bases between.